This T cell receptor beta chain was obtained from a study of control samples from healthy donors and cancer patients. Germline V gives CDR1 SNHLY, CDR2 FYNNEI. V was cut by 2 bases and J by 5 bases, with 15 bases left in between. The length of the CDR3 is 15 residues. Sequenced by immunoSEQ multiplex PCR; TCRdb stores in-frame clones only, minus some. The repertoire holds 130,000 or so clones, about 94% seen once, with more than 13% in the top ten. J is TRBJ1-2 and V is TRBV2; D unclear. The source of this sequence is a man aged 60-69 years with colorectal cancer. The sequenced sample consisted of PBMCs. For the CDR3, the DNA is TGTGCCAGCAGTGAATCCCGGGTTTTATGGTATGGCTACACCTTC. Translating it yields CASSESRVLWYGYTF.